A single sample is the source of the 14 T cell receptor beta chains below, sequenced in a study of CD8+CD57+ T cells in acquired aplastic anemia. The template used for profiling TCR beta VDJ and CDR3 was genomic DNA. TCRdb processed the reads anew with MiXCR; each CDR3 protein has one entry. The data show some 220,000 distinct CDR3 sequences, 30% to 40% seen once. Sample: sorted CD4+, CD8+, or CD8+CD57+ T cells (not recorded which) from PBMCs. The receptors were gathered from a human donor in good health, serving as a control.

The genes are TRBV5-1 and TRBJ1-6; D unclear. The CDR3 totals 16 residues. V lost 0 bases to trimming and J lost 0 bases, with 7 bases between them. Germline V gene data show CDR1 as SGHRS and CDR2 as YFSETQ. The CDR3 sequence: CASSLGTGSYNSPLHF. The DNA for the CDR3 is TGCGCCAGCAGCTTGGGTACGGGCTCCTATAATTCACCCCTCCACTTT.

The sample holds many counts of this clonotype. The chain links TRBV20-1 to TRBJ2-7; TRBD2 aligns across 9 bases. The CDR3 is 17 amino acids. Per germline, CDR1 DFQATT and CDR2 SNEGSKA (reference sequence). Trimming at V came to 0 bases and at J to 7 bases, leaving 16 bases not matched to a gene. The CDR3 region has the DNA TGCAGTGCTAGAGATCTCCTTTCCGCGGGAGGGCCGGGGGAGCAGTACTTC. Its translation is CSARDLLSAGGPGEQYF.

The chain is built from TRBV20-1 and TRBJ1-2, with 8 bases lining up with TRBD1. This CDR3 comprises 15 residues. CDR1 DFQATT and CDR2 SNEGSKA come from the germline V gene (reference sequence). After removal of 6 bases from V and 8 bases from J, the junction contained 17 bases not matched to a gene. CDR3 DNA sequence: TGCAGTGCCCTCGAACCCACGACAGGGGCAGAGGGCTACACCTTC. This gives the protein CSALEPTTGAEGYTF.

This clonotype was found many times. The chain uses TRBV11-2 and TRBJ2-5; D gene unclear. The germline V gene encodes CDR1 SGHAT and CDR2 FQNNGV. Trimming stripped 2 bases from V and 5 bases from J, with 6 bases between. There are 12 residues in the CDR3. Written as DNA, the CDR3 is TGTGCCAGCAGCTTAATGAGGGAGACCCAGTACTTC. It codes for CASSLMRETQYF.

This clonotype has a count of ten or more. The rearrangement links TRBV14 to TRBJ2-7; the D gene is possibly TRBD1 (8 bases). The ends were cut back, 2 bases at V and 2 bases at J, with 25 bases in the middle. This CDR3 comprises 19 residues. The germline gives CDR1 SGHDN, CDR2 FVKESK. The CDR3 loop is CASSQLLGGTGGRAYEQYF. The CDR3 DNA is TGTGCCAGCAGCCAACTTCTCGGGGGAACAGGGGGGAGGGCCTACGAGCAGTACTTC.

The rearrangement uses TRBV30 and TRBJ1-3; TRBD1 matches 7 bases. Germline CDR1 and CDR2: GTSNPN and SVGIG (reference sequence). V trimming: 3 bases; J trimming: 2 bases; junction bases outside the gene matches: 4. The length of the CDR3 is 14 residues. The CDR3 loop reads CAWSEGTAGNTIYF. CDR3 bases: TGTGCCTGGAGCGAAGGGACAGCTGGAAACACCATATATTTT.

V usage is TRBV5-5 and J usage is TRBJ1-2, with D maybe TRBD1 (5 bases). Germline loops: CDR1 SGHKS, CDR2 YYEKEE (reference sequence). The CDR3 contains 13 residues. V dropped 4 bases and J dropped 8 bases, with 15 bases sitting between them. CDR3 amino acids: CASSLVLRDGYTF. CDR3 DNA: TGTGCCAGCAGCCTCGTTCTTCGGGACGGCTACACCTTC.

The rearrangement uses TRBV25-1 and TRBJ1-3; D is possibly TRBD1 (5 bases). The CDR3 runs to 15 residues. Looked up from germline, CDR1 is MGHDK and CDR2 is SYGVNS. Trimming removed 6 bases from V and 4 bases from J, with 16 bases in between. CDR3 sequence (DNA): TGTGCCAGCAGCGCCGGGACCTTGGGAGGAAACACCATATATTTT. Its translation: CASSAGTLGGNTIYF.

The DNA of the CDR3 is TGTGCCAGCAGTGTAAATTTTTTAAGCGCATACTCAGGGAACTACGAGCAGTACTTC. Protein product: CASSVNFLSAYSGNYEQYF. The chain combines TRBV2 with TRBJ2-7; possible D gene TRBD1, 5 bases. Germline loops: CDR1 SNHLY, CDR2 FYNNEI. The CDR3 runs to 19 residues. Between the trimmed V and J ends, which lost 4 bases and 3 bases, there was a span of 28 bases.

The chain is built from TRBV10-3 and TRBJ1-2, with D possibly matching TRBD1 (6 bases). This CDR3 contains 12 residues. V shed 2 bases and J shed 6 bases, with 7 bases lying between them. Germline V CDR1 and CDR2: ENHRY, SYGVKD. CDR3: CAISEPGDGYTF. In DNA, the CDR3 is TGTGCCATCAGTGAGCCAGGGGATGGCTACACCTTC.

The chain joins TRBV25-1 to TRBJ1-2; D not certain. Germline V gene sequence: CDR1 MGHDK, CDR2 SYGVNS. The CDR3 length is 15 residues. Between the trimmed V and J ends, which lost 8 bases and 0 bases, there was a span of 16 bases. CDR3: CASAFTEATNYGYTF. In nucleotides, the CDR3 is TGTGCCAGCGCGTTCACAGAGGCTACTAACTATGGCTACACCTTC.

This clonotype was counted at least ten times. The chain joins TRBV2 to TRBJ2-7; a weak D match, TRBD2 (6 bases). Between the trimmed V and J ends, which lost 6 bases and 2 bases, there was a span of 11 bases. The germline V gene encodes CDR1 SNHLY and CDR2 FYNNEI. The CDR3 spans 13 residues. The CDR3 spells CASRGLGPYEQYF. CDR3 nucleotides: TGTGCCAGCAGGGGACTGGGGCCCTACGAGCAGTACTTC.

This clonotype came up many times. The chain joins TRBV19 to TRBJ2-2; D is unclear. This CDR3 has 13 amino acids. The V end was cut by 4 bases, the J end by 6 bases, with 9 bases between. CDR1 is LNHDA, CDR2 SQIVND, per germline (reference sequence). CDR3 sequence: CASSTLRSGELFF. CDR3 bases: TGTGCCAGTAGTACGTTACGTTCCGGGGAGCTGTTTTTT.

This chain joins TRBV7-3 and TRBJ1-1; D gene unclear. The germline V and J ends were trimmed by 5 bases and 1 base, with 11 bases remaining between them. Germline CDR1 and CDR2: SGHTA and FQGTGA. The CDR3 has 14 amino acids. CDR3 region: CASSQLSGNTEAFF. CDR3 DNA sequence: TGTGCCAGCAGCCAGTTGTCGGGGAACACTGAAGCTTTCTTT.